The sequence of this T cell receptor (beta chain) was determined in a study of early T cells in non-severe SARS-CoV-2 infection. General study findings and limits: Matching with VDJdb favored anti-spike CD8 responses (missing private and CD4 specificities).

The germline gives CDR1 GTSNPN, CDR2 SVGIG (reference sequence). Trimming pared 2 bases from V and 4 bases from J, leaving 17 bases between. The CDR3 is 15 amino acids. In regard to this clonotype: What it binds is unknown.

Using its own MiXCR run on the 5' RACE reads, TCRdb lists one record per CDR3 protein. The table lists some 24,000 distinct CDR3 sequences, about 4.5% of them singletons. The sequenced material came from whole blood. The sequence came from an adult who was a healthcare worker with PCR-confirmed SARS-CoV-2 infection or an uninfected control (not recorded which). The chain joins TRBV30 to TRBJ1-1; a weak D match, TRBD1 (6 bases). The CDR3 loop is CAWSQNRVVSTEAFF. CDR3 DNA sequence: TGTGCCTGGAGTCAAAACAGGGTCGTGAGCACTGAAGCTTTCTTT.